Below, 16 T cell receptor beta chains from the same sample are listed, as sequenced in a study of vaccination effects on CD4 cells after COVID-19. Their recognized antigens are unknown. Repertoires were generated with immunoSEQ multiplex PCR, while TCRdb's copy carries only in-frame clones and drops some. The table has 50,000 or so clones, approximately 79% seen once. Using viral peptide pools, the ViraFEST assay grew out antigen-specific CD4+ T cells prior to sequencing. Culture proceeded for approximately 10 days, and CD4+ T cells were then isolated. Vaccinees lacked prior SARS-CoV-2 infection and tested negative for nucleocapsid antibodies. The sample here was CD4+ T cells from PBMCs cultured with HCoV-OC43 spike peptides, taken before COVID-19 vaccination. The subset: HCoV-OC43 spike overlapping peptide pool stimulation. Source of these receptors: a human donor who received a COVID-19 vaccine.

This chain links TRBV4-3 with TRBJ1-6; 8 nucleotides line up with TRBD1. This CDR3 has 16 residues. Germline CDR1 is LGHNA and CDR2 is YSLEER. Unmatched junction bases numbered 8, after V lost 0 bases and J lost 10 bases. CDR3 DNA sequence: TGCGCCAGCAGCCAAGAAGACAGGGGAACGGAGTCACCCCTCCACTTT. Translated: CASSQEDRGTESPLHF.

The V call is TRBV25-1, the J call TRBJ2-3, with D maybe TRBD1 (5 bases). The CDR3 has 13 residues. Germline CDR1 MGHDK, CDR2 SYGVNS. Trimming pared 9 bases from V and 3 bases from J, leaving 13 bases between. In DNA form, the CDR3 reads TGTGCCAGTGAGTTTCAGGGAACAGATACGCAGTATTTT. Residues: CASEFQGTDTQYF.

This rearrangement joins TRBV23-1 to TRBJ2-5, with TRBD2 as a possible D gene (7 bases). TRBV23-1 is given ORF status, its function remaining uncertain. V gave up 4 bases and J gave up 2 bases, with 17 bases separating them. The CDR3 has 16 amino acids. CDR3 amino acids: CASSRVSGTPQETQYF. CDR3 sequence (DNA): TGCGCCAGCAGTCGGGTAAGCGGGACACCTCAAGAGACCCAGTACTTC.

This chain connects TRBV6-2 or TRBV6-3 to TRBJ1-1; TRBD1 is a possible D gene (5 bases). V gave up 2 bases and J gave up 7 bases, with 8 bases separating them. The CDR3 is 12 amino acids. Germline CDR1 is MNHEY and CDR2 is SVGEGT. The CDR3 sequence is CASSYRGGEAFF. In nucleotides, the CDR3 is TGTGCCAGCAGTTACCGTGGGGGTGAAGCTTTCTTT.

V usage is TRBV5-6 and J usage is TRBJ1-2; weak D call: TRBD1 (5 bases). Looked up from germline, CDR1 is SGHDT and CDR2 is YYEEEE. The V gene lost 6 bases and the J gene lost 0 bases, with 15 bases spanning the gap. CDR3 length: 15 amino acids. CDR3 sequence reads: CASITLGGANYGYTF. CDR3 nucleotide sequence: TGTGCCAGCATAACCCTCGGGGGGGCTAACTATGGCTACACCTTC.

V usage is TRBV9 and J usage is TRBJ2-5; 9 bases align to TRBD2. V shed 3 bases, J shed 4 bases, and the junction held 1 base outside the gene matches. The CDR3 is 13 amino acids. Germline V gene lookup returns CDR1 SGDLS and CDR2 YYNGEE. The CDR3 loop reads CASSGRGGETQYF. CDR3 nucleotides: TGTGCCAGCAGCGGGCGGGGGGGAGAGACCCAGTACTTC.

The chain combines TRBV6-5 with TRBJ1-6; D is undetermined. In germline, CDR1 is MNHEY, CDR2 SVGAGI. Trimming took 2 bases from V and 7 from J, leaving 9 bases between them. The CDR3 has 14 amino acids. Here the CDR3 DNA reads TGTGCCAGCAGTTACGGACGGAACAATTCACCCCTCCACTTT. It encodes CASSYGRNNSPLHF.

This chain joins TRBV7-2 and TRBJ1-1; tentatively, D is TRBD1 (6 bases). This CDR3 has 14 amino acids. Per germline, CDR1 SGHTA and CDR2 FQGNSA. With 1 base removed from V and 5 bases from J, the gap between germline ends came to 11 bases. The CDR3 sequence: CASSLVRRGTEAFF. The CDR3 nucleotides read TGTGCCAGCAGCTTAGTTAGAAGGGGGACTGAAGCTTTCTTT.

The chain has TRBV19 and TRBJ1-5; D unresolved. Per the germline V gene, CDR1 is LNHDA and CDR2 is SQIVND (reference sequence). Trimming shortened V by 3 bases and J by 0 bases, and 12 bases separated the two germline ends. The CDR3 has 16 amino acids. CDR3 residues: CASSIGPGTSNQPQHF. CDR3 in DNA: TGTGCCAGTAGTATCGGGCCAGGAACTAGCAATCAGCCCCAGCATTTT. Variable domain in full (rest from reference TRBV19 and TRBJ1-5): DGGITQSPKYLFRKEGQNVTLSCEQNLNHDAMYWYRQDPGQGLRLIYYSQIVNDFQKGDIAEGYSVSREKKESFPLTVTSAQKNPTAFYLCASSIGPGTSNQPQHFGDGTRLSIL.

The chain combines TRBV25-1 with TRBJ1-1, with D tentatively TRBD1 (6 bases). The length of the CDR3 is 15 residues. V gave up 1 base and J gave up 3 bases, with 12 bases separating them. Germline V gene lookup returns CDR1 MGHDK and CDR2 SYGVNS. The CDR3 reads CASSEWGRGYTEAFF. DNA for the CDR3: TGTGCCAGCAGTGAATGGGGGCGCGGGTACACTGAAGCTTTCTTT.

This clone showed up just once. The chain has TRBV11-3 and TRBJ2-1; D remains unclear. Looked up from germline, CDR1 is SGHNT and CDR2 is YENEEA. This CDR3 comprises 15 residues. Deletions cut 1 base from V and 1 base from J, with 8 bases between. The CDR3 loop is CASSLGGTSYNEQFF. CDR3 bases: TGTGCCAGCAGCTTAGGGGGAACGTCCTACAATGAGCAGTTCTTC.

The chain joins TRBV6-5 to TRBJ2-5, with TRBD2 identical over 7 bases. Trimming took 0 bases from V and 1 from J; bases not matched to a gene: 2. Per the germline V gene, CDR1 is MNHEY and CDR2 is SVGAGI. CDR3 length equals 15 residues. CDR3 sequence: CASSYSGTTQETQYF. The CDR3 region has the DNA TGTGCCAGCAGTTACTCCGGGACTACCCAAGAGACCCAGTACTTC.

V usage is TRBV4-1 and J usage is TRBJ1-1; a possible D gene is TRBD1 (6 bases). Germline loops: CDR1 MGHRA, CDR2 YSYEKL. CDR3 length: 18 residues. The V end lost 0 bases, the J end lost 0 bases, and 17 bases lay between the germline ends. In DNA form, the CDR3 reads TGCGCCAGCAGCCAAGATACGAGGGCAGGGGTCTTGAACACTGAAGCTTTCTTT. Amino acids: CASSQDTRAGVLNTEAFF.

This rearrangement joins TRBV24-1 to TRBJ1-2; 10 positions agree with TRBD1. V dropped 7 bases and J dropped 4; count of bases not matched to a gene: 8. CDR3 length: 15 residues. The germline gives CDR1 KGHDR, CDR2 SFDVKD. This chain's CDR3 is CATSAGTGDAYGYTF. CDR3 bases: TGTGCCACCAGCGCTGGGACAGGGGATGCCTATGGCTACACCTTC.

The V and J genes are TRBV6-1 and TRBJ1-2; tentatively, D is TRBD1 (5 bases). V was shortened by 2 bases and J by 0 bases, with 19 bases between the two germline ends. This CDR3 comprises 18 residues. Germline assignment: CDR1 MNHNS and CDR2 SASEGT. CDR3 sequence: CASSEMVGMGLTNYGYTF. In DNA, the CDR3 is TGTGCCAGCAGTGAAATGGTTGGTATGGGACTTACTAACTATGGCTACACCTTC.

This clone was picked up a small number of times. The chain couples TRBV5-4 to TRBJ2-1; weak D call: TRBD2 (5 bases). With 2 bases removed from V and 4 bases from J, the gap between germline ends came to 13 bases. The CDR3 length is 15 residues. Germline V gene sequence: CDR1 SGHNT, CDR2 YYREEE (reference sequence). The CDR3 region is CASSLFLATYNEQFF. The CDR3 DNA follows: TGTGCCAGCAGCTTATTCCTAGCTACTTACAATGAGCAGTTCTTC.